Below, one T cell receptor beta chain is given with its context. Its cognate antigen is unknown. Between the trimmed V and J ends, which lost 4 bases and 4 bases, there was a span of 19 bases. Germline values: CDR1 SGHAT, CDR2 FQNNGV. The CDR3 is 16 amino acids. TCRdb redid the calling of the 5' RACE reads with MiXCR, one entry per CDR3 protein. The sample has 200,000 to 250,000 distinct CDR3 sequences; roughly 10% are singletons. This entry is derived from a study of T-cell memory formation after mild COVID-19. Study background: Largely, the TCR clusters proved donor specific.

Overall study results and limits: Confirmation of SARS-CoV-2 specificity was lacking for second-wave clones peaking day 37. Clones that contracted from day 15 to 85 had balanced CD4/CD8; later expanders were CD4+ biased. Among contracting clones, CD4+ were mainly CM/EM and CD8+ enriched in EMRA.

Specimen: PBMCs or a T cell subset sorted from them (not recorded which). This TCR was sampled from a man between 18 and 35 years old who had mild COVID-19 (a few samples of this study predate the infection). Cell type and time point are not known. The chain uses TRBV11-2 and TRBJ2-5, with a weak D call TRBD2 (8 bases). The CDR3: CASSSRTGREGETQYF. The CDR3 DNA is TGTGCCAGCAGCTCCCGGACAGGTCGGGAGGGAGAGACCCAGTACTTC.